One TCR beta chain is described in this entry. Authors' processing steps: Using reference gene primer amplification, nucleated cell counts were estimated. Produced via immunoSEQ multiplex PCR; TCRdb's table is partial and in-frame only. That table furnishes V, J and clone size, whereas the DNA furnished D and trimming. The table records 250,000 to 350,000 clones, approximately 85% of them present only once. This record belongs to a study of blood T cell repertoires in COVID-19. Study at large: Material from acute and convalescent COVID-19 was sourced from the United States, Italy and Spain.

Sequences were obtained from peripheral blood. The TCR comes from a human donor with COVID-19, enrolled during active disease. The donor label of this sample is uncertain.

DNA of the CDR3: TGTGCCAGCAGCCCCGAGCGGGAGGCCTCCTACGAGCAGTACTTC. Amino acid sequence: CASSPEREASYEQYF. V and J are TRBV5-4 and TRBJ2-7; TRBD2 agrees at 9 bases. Germline V gene sequence: CDR1 SGHNT, CDR2 YYREEE (reference sequence). Unmatched junction bases numbered 5, after V lost 4 bases and J lost 0 bases. CDR3 size: 15 residues.